The rows below give T cell receptor beta chains drawn from one sample of a study of untreated major depressive disorder. Assay: immunoSEQ multiplex PCR; the TCRdb copy retains only in-frame clones and omits some. The sample lists about 25,000 clones, over 80% seen once, with about 0.75% in the top ten. Sequences were obtained from CD4+ T cells from PBMCs. The receptor set was obtained from a woman in her twenties or thirties with major depressive disorder. Both conserved end residues are part of each CDR3. The D gene is left open where the match is weak. Clone size is not always given. Where it is, it says once, few, many or a class for expanded clones.

size,D,V,J,DNA,CDR3
.,TRBD1,TRBV10-3,TRBJ2-1,TGTGCCTCGACAGGGGATACAAATGAGCAGTTCTTC,CASTGDTNEQFF
.,TRBD2,TRBV7-3,TRBJ2-3,TGTGCCAGCAGCTTAACGAGGGGACTAGCGGGGGAGACCTTAGATACGCAGTATTTT,CASSLTRGLAGETLDTQYF
once,.,TRBV7-9,TRBJ1-1,TGTGCCAGCAGCTTAGCGGGGGGCATAGACACTGAAGCTTTCTTT,CASSLAGGIDTEAFF
.,TRBD1,TRBV5-4,TRBJ2-2,TGTGCCAGCAGTCACAGGGGATCGAGCACCGGGGAGCTGTTTTTT,CASSHRGSSTGELFF
.,.,TRBV4-1,TRBJ1-4,TGCGCCAGCAGCCTCGCGGGTTTTAATGAAAAACTGTTTTTT,CASSLAGFNEKLFF
.,.,TRBV5-1,TRBJ2-5,TGCGCCAGCAGCCACGAGGGGCTAGTCGGAGAGACCCAGTACTTC,CASSHEGLVGETQYF
.,.,TRBV27,TRBJ2-3,TGTGCCAGCAGCGGCCGGAGGAAACCCACAGATACGCAGTATTTT,CASSGRRKPTDTQYF
few,TRBD2,TRBV15,TRBJ2-3,TGTGCCACCAGCAGAGTGGCTAGCGGGTACCGCACAGATACGCAGTATTTT,CATSRVASGYRTDTQYF
.,.,TRBV2,TRBJ2-7,TGTGCCAGCAGTCTCCAGACTTACGAGCAGTACTTC,CASSLQTYEQYF
.,.,TRBV28,TRBJ1-1,TGTGTCCAATCTCACAGGTTGCGGGGCTCGAACACTGAAGCTTTCTTT,CVQSHRLRGSNTEAFF
.,.,TRBV6-6,TRBJ1-2,TGTGCCAGCAGCTTGGGACACCTCTATGGCTACACCTTC,CASSLGHLYGYTF
once,.,TRBV18,TRBJ2-5,TGTGCCAGCTCACCACGGGCGGTGTTGGAAGAGACCCAGTACTTC,CASSPRAVLEETQYF
.,.,TRBV4-2,TRBJ2-1,TGTGCCAGCAGCCTCCAGGGGCGGAAGAGCTCCTACAATGAGCAGTTCTTC,CASSLQGRKSSYNEQFF